The 11 T cell receptor beta chains given below trace back to one sample, sequenced in a study of T cells in Graves' hyperthyroidism and ophthalmopathy. Amplified TCR beta CDR3 regions came from RNA transcripts. HTBI primers were the set used in a first-round RT-PCR of the TCR CDR3. MiXCR was run by TCRdb on the multiplex PCR reads, yielding one entry per CDR3 protein. The table records 700,000 to 850,000 distinct CDR3 sequences, over 35% of them present only once. The sequenced material came from blood. The receptors were sampled from a woman in her thirties or forties with Graves' hyperthyroidism.

V is TRBV29-1 and J is TRBJ1-3; 11 bases are a match to TRBD1. Germline V gene lookup returns CDR1 SQVTM and CDR2 ANQGSEA. V dropped 5 bases and J dropped 2; count of bases not matched to a gene: 5. The CDR3 runs to 15 residues. The CDR3: CSVWLGQGAGNTIYF. The CDR3, as DNA: TGCAGCGTTTGGCTGGGACAGGGGGCTGGAAACACCATATATTTT.

This clonotype was observed at least ten times. The rearrangement joins TRBV12-3 or TRBV12-4 to TRBJ2-2; D not resolved. The CDR3 has 14 amino acids. Trimming removed 3 bases from V and 4 bases from J, with 9 bases in between. The CDR3 loop reads CASSLGYSTGELFF. For the CDR3, the DNA is TGTGCCAGCAGTTTGGGGTACAGCACCGGGGAGCTGTTTTTT.

In this sample, this clonotype turned up many times. V and J are TRBV2 and TRBJ1-5; no clear D. CDR1 is SNHLY, CDR2 FYNNEI, per germline. V was trimmed by 4 bases and J by 6 bases, leaving 7 bases between them. This CDR3 region has 12 residues. In nucleotides, the CDR3 is TGTGCCAGCAGTGCAGAGAGTCAGCCCCAGCATTTT. Translation: CASSAESQPQHF.

This clonotype was found many times. The rearrangement links TRBV7-9 to TRBJ2-5; 11 nucleotides line up with TRBD2. The CDR3 runs 15 residues. Per germline, CDR1 SEHNR and CDR2 FQNEAQ (reference sequence). J gave up 4 bases and V 5 bases, and 6 bases lay outside the gene matches. CDR3: CASSRTSGLGETQYF. For the CDR3, the DNA is TGTGCCAGCAGCCGGACTAGCGGGTTAGGAGAGACCCAGTACTTC. Together with reference TRBV7-9 and TRBJ2-5, the CDR3 gives the full variable domain: DTGVSQNPRHKITKRGQNVTFRCDPISEHNRLYWYRQTLGQGPEFLTYFQNEAQLEKSRLLSDRFSAERPKGSFSTLEIQRTEQGDSAMYLCASSRTSGLGETQYFGPGTRLLVL.

V and J are TRBV10-1 and TRBJ2-3, with 10 bases that match TRBD2. The germline V gene has CDR1 WNHNN and CDR2 SYGVQD (reference sequence). The CDR3 totals 15 residues. The junction had 6 bases not matched to a gene; V was cut back by 6 bases and J by 3 bases. The CDR3 here is CASSVLAGRTDTQYF. For the CDR3, the DNA is TGCGCCAGCAGCGTACTAGCGGGGCGGACAGATACGCAGTATTTT.

This clonotype was counted ten times or more. The gene calls are TRBV9 and TRBJ2-2; D is unresolved. With 4 bases removed from V and 0 bases from J, the gap between germline ends came to 10 bases. CDR1 and CDR2 from the germline V gene are SGDLS and YYNGEE. This CDR3 has 15 residues. CDR3 in DNA: TGTGCCAGCAGCCCATCGCCCTCGAACACCGGGGAGCTGTTTTTT. It encodes CASSPSPSNTGELFF.

In this sample, this clonotype turned up a few times. This chain connects TRBV20-1 to TRBJ1-6, with D unclear. CDR1 is DFQATT and CDR2 is SNEGSKA in the germline V gene (reference sequence). The ends were cut back, 0 bases at V and 7 bases at J, with 22 bases in the middle. This CDR3 has 18 residues. CDR3 protein: CSARDYGRGEAGNSPLHF. CDR3 nucleotide sequence: TGCAGTGCTAGAGATTATGGCCGAGGCGAAGCGGGGAATTCACCCCTCCACTTT.

This clonotype was detected only a few times. CDR3 sequence: CASSVLDNYGYTF. The CDR3 nucleotides are TGTGCCAGCAGTGTTCTCGACAACTATGGCTACACCTTC. The chain recombines TRBV6-6 with TRBJ1-2; D gene ambiguous. V lost 5 bases and J lost 2, with 9 bases in between. The CDR3 runs 13 residues. Germline-derived CDR1 and CDR2 are MNHNY and SVGAGI (reference sequence).

The chain couples TRBV10-1 to TRBJ2-3; tentative D call: TRBD1 (5 bases). Trimming shortened V by 6 bases and J by 0 bases, and 19 bases separated the two germline ends. The CDR3 sequence is 17 residues long. The germline gives CDR1 WNHNN, CDR2 SYGVQD (reference sequence). The chain's CDR3 is CASSTDSPTASTDTQYF. DNA of the CDR3: TGCGCCAGCAGCACTGACAGTCCGACAGCTAGCACAGATACGCAGTATTTT.

This clonotype was seen repeatedly, ten times or more. The chain combines TRBV7-9 with TRBJ2-6; 7 bases line up with TRBD1. Germline V gives CDR1 SEHNR, CDR2 FQNEAQ (reference sequence). The CDR3 totals 17 residues. V was pared by 2 bases and J by 0 bases, with 4 bases of the junction left unmatched. The DNA of the CDR3 is TGTGCCAGCAGCTTAAACAGGGACAGCTCTGGGGCCAACGTCCTGACTTTC. It yields the protein CASSLNRDSSGANVLTF.

For this clonotype: This sequence may be a read error, since a much larger clone differs from it by one base. A read error is likely, as this CDR3 ends without the conserved phenylalanine or tryptophan. This chain connects TRBV29-1 to TRBJ1-1; 8 bases are shared with TRBD1. CDR3 length: 10 amino acids. V trimming: 6 bases; J trimming: 6 bases; junction bases outside the gene matches: 0. The germline V gene has CDR1 SQVTM and CDR2 ANQGSEA. Written as DNA, the CDR3 is TGCAGCGTGGACAGGGCTGAAGCTTTCTCT. This sequence encodes CSVDRAEAFS.